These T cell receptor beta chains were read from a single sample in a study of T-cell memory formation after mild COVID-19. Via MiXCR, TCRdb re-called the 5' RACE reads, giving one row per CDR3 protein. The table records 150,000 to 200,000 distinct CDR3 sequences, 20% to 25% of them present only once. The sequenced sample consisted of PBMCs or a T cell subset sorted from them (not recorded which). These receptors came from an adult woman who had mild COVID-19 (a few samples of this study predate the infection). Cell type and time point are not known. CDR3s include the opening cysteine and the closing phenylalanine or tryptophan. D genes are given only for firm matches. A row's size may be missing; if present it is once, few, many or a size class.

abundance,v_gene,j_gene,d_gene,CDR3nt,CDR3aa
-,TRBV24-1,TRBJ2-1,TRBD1,TGTGCCACCAGTGACCCCCGGGACAGGTCCTACAATGAGCAGTTCTTC,CATSDPRDRSYNEQFF
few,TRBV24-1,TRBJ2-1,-,TGTGCCACCAGTGATTTGCGGGACCCATACAATGAGCAGTTCTTC,CATSDLRDPYNEQFF
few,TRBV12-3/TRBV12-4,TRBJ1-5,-,TGTGCCAGCAGTGACGGTGAACGCAATCAGCCCCAGCATTTT,CASSDGERNQPQHF
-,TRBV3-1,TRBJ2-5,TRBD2,TGTGCCAGCAGCCACAGCCTGGGAGGGGATGAGACCCAGTACTTC,CASSHSLGGDETQYF
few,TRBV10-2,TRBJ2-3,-,TGCGCCAGCAGTGAGGGGGGAGCGGGCACAGATACGCAGTATTTT,CASSEGGAGTDTQYF
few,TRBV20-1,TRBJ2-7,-,TGCAGTGCTAGGAGTCACTCCTACGAGCAGTACTTC,CSARSHSYEQYF
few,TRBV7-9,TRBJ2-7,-,TGTGCCAGCAGTCTCCCCTCCTACGAGCAGTACTTC,CASSLPSYEQYF
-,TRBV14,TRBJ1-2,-,TGTGCCAGCAGCCAAGATCCCCAGGGTGGGGATGGCTACACCTTC,CASSQDPQGGDGYTF
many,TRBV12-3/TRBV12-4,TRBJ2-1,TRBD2,TGTGCCAGCAGCCCTTGGGGTAGCGGGACGGACAATGAGCAGTTCTTC,CASSPWGSGTDNEQFF
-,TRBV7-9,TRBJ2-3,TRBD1,TGTGCCAGCAGCCCGTGGACAGGTGGGACAGATACGCAGTATTTT,CASSPWTGGTDTQYF
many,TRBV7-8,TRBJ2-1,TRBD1,TGTGCCAGCAGCTCACTGGGGGCAGGGGGTCGGAATGAGCAGTTCTTC,CASSSLGAGGRNEQFF
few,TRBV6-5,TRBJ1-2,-,TGTGCCAGCAGTACCCGGACAGTCGATGGCTACACCTTC,CASSTRTVDGYTF
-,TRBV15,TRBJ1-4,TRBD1,TGTGCCACCAGCAGCGACAGGGAAACTAATGAAAAACTGTTTTTT,CATSSDRETNEKLFF
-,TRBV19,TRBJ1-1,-,TGTGCCAGTACCAACCTTGGGGAGACAGTTCAGGCTTTCTTT,CASTNLGETVQAFF
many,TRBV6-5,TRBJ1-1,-,TGTGCCAGCAGTTATTCTCTGAACACTGAAGCTTTCTTT,CASSYSLNTEAFF